This TCR beta chain was identified in a study of T cell responses to AZD1222 COVID-19 vaccine. Study-level results: Baseline serostatus was positive in only a handful of AZD1222 recipients. The donor group comprised mostly white British people and more females; the analysis possibly underestimated clonal diversity. Spike regions recognized by vaccine-associated CD4 TCRs spanned the protein, led by 160-218 and 743-854.

About this clone: No antigen is known for it.

Per the germline V gene, CDR1 is MDHEN and CDR2 is SYDVKM. V lost 5 bases to trimming and J lost 2 bases, with 14 bases between them. The CDR3 length is 15 residues. TCRdb keeps only in-frame clones here, not all; method: immunoSEQ multiplex PCR. The sample lists some 120,000 clones; 80% to 90% were seen once. The sample was peripheral blood, taken on day 0 of MenACWY control vaccination. The source of this sequence is an adult in good health. This rearrangement joins TRBV28 to TRBJ2-3; D is possibly TRBD2 (6 bases). CDR3 coding DNA: TGTGCCAGCAGTCCACGCGGGGCTTCCACAGATACGCAGTATTTT. Its protein is CASSPRGASTDTQYF. The full variable domain, rest sourced from reference TRBV28 and TRBJ2-3, is DVKVTQSSRYLVKRTGEKVFLECVQDMDHENMFWYRQDPGLGLRLIYFSYDVKMKEKGDIPEGYSVSREKKERFSLILESASTNQTSMYLCASSPRGASTDTQYFGPGTRLTVL.